This is a list of T cell receptor beta chains from one sample in a study of beta chain features in type 1 diabetes. Method: immunoSEQ multiplex PCR; TCRdb's copy keeps in-frame clones and lacks some. The sample yields a few hundred thousand clones, roughly a quarter seen once. The sample taken for sequencing was naive CD4+ T cells from blood. All receptors come from a young woman with type 1 diabetes. Both conserved end residues are part of each CDR3. Each record gives: J gene, V gene, D gene, clone size, CDR3 protein, CDR3 DNA. A D gene is named only where the DNA matches it firmly. Only part of the rows carry a size: once, few, many, or a class if the clone is expanded.

j_gene: TRBJ2-7
v_gene: TRBV13
d_gene: TRBD2
abundance: .
CDR3aa: CASSLPSGSGDEQYF
CDR3nt: TGTGCCAGCAGCTTACCTAGCGGGAGTGGGGACGAGCAGTACTTC

j_gene: TRBJ2-3
v_gene: TRBV9
d_gene: .
abundance: .
CDR3aa: CASSVALTGTDTQYF
CDR3nt: TGTGCCAGCAGCGTAGCTCTCACGGGAACAGATACGCAGTATTTT

j_gene: TRBJ1-5
v_gene: TRBV6-1
d_gene: .
abundance: few
CDR3aa: CASSERENQPQHF
CDR3nt: TGTGCCAGCAGTGAAAGAGAGAATCAGCCCCAGCATTTT

j_gene: TRBJ2-2
v_gene: TRBV7-3
d_gene: .
abundance: few
CDR3aa: CASSSPMGGGTGELFF
CDR3nt: TGTGCCAGCAGCTCTCCCATGGGGGGAGGTACCGGGGAGCTGTTTTTT

j_gene: TRBJ2-5
v_gene: TRBV2
d_gene: TRBD2
abundance: few
CDR3aa: CATHVLAGQETQYF
CDR3nt: TGTGCCACTCACGTACTAGCGGGACAAGAGACCCAGTACTTC

j_gene: TRBJ1-5
v_gene: TRBV30
d_gene: .
abundance: .
CDR3aa: CAWSPWGGDQPQHF
CDR3nt: TGTGCCTGGAGCCCCTGGGGGGGAGATCAGCCCCAGCATTTT

j_gene: TRBJ1-3
v_gene: TRBV30
d_gene: TRBD1
abundance: .
CDR3aa: CACDRDRSSGNTIYF
CDR3nt: TGTGCCTGTGACCGGGACAGAAGCTCTGGAAACACCATATATTTT

j_gene: TRBJ2-2
v_gene: TRBV6-5
d_gene: .
abundance: few
CDR3aa: CASSYAGLEATGELFF
CDR3nt: TGTGCCAGCAGTTACGCGGGTCTAGAAGCCACCGGGGAGCTGTTTTTT

j_gene: TRBJ2-1
v_gene: TRBV10-3
d_gene: .
abundance: .
CDR3aa: CAISDVGEMDNEQFF
CDR3nt: TGTGCCATCAGTGATGTGGGAGAAATGGACAATGAGCAGTTCTTC

j_gene: TRBJ2-1
v_gene: TRBV5-1
d_gene: TRBD2
abundance: few
CDR3aa: CASSPGGLAGYNEQFF
CDR3nt: TGCGCCAGCAGCCCCGGGGGTCTAGCGGGATACAATGAGCAGTTCTTC

j_gene: TRBJ2-3
v_gene: TRBV7-2
d_gene: .
abundance: .
CDR3aa: CASSSSTDTQYF
CDR3nt: TGTGCCAGCAGCTCGAGCACAGATACGCAGTATTTT

j_gene: TRBJ2-1
v_gene: TRBV4-2
d_gene: .
abundance: .
CDR3aa: CASSQDSGYNEQFF
CDR3nt: TGTGCCAGCAGCCAAGACTCGGGCTACAATGAGCAGTTCTTC

j_gene: TRBJ1-2
v_gene: TRBV29-1
d_gene: .
abundance: few
CDR3aa: CSVGQFNYGYTF
CDR3nt: TGCAGCGTTGGACAGTTTAACTATGGCTACACCTTC

j_gene: TRBJ1-5
v_gene: TRBV11-2
d_gene: .
abundance: once
CDR3aa: CASSLAGYSNQPQHF
CDR3nt: TGTGCCAGCAGCTTAGCGGGGTATAGCAATCAGCCCCAGCATTTT

j_gene: TRBJ2-2
v_gene: TRBV29-1
d_gene: .
abundance: .
CDR3aa: CSVFRNTGELFF
CDR3nt: TGCAGCGTTTTCAGGAACACCGGGGAGCTGTTTTTT

j_gene: TRBJ2-5
v_gene: TRBV27
d_gene: .
abundance: .
CDR3aa: CASSPLGGRQETQYF
CDR3nt: TGTGCCAGCAGTCCCCTTGGGGGCAGGCAAGAGACCCAGTACTTC

j_gene: TRBJ2-5
v_gene: TRBV25-1
d_gene: .
abundance: few
CDR3aa: CASTSNLGGWETQYF
CDR3nt: TGTGCCAGCACCTCCAATCTGGGGGGTTGGGAGACCCAGTACTTC

j_gene: TRBJ2-1
v_gene: TRBV15
d_gene: .
abundance: .
CDR3aa: CATSRVTGVSEQFF
CDR3nt: TGTGCCACCAGCAGAGTGACGGGAGTGAGTGAGCAGTTCTTC

j_gene: TRBJ1-2
v_gene: TRBV18
d_gene: TRBD1
abundance: few
CDR3aa: CASSSDREHGYTF
CDR3nt: TGTGCCAGCTCATCCGACAGGGAACACGGCTACACCTTC

j_gene: TRBJ2-1
v_gene: TRBV5-1
d_gene: TRBD2
abundance: .
CDR3aa: CASSGGSSYNEQFF
CDR3nt: TGCGCCAGCAGTGGCGGGAGCTCCTACAATGAGCAGTTCTTC

j_gene: TRBJ2-3
v_gene: TRBV29-1
d_gene: .
abundance: few
CDR3aa: CSVENGGSDTQYF
CDR3nt: TGCAGCGTTGAAAACGGGGGTTCAGATACGCAGTATTTT

j_gene: TRBJ1-1
v_gene: TRBV30
d_gene: .
abundance: few
CDR3aa: CAWKGQLHTEAFF
CDR3nt: TGTGCCTGGAAAGGACAGCTCCACACTGAAGCTTTCTTT

j_gene: TRBJ2-7
v_gene: TRBV4-1
d_gene: .
abundance: .
CDR3aa: CASSQRQDYEQYF
CDR3nt: TGCGCCAGCAGCCAGAGACAGGACTACGAGCAGTACTTC

j_gene: TRBJ2-1
v_gene: TRBV2
d_gene: TRBD2
abundance: once
CDR3aa: CASRGLAGGNEQFF
CDR3nt: TGTGCCAGCAGGGGACTAGCGGGAGGCAATGAGCAGTTCTTC

j_gene: TRBJ2-5
v_gene: TRBV5-1
d_gene: .
abundance: .
CDR3aa: CASSPPRGQETQYF
CDR3nt: TGCGCCAGCAGCCCCCCCCGGGGGCAAGAGACCCAGTACTTC

j_gene: TRBJ2-1
v_gene: TRBV30
d_gene: TRBD2
abundance: once
CDR3aa: CAWGSGRLWNEQFF
CDR3nt: TGTGCCTGGGGTAGCGGGAGACTTTGGAATGAGCAGTTCTTC

j_gene: TRBJ1-1
v_gene: TRBV25-1
d_gene: .
abundance: few
CDR3aa: CASSESPGGGNTEAFF
CDR3nt: TGTGCCAGCAGTGAATCCCCCGGCGGGGGGAACACTGAAGCTTTCTTT

j_gene: TRBJ2-2
v_gene: TRBV28
d_gene: .
abundance: .
CDR3aa: CASRGQNTGELFF
CDR3nt: TGTGCCAGCAGGGGACAGAACACCGGGGAGCTGTTTTTT

j_gene: TRBJ2-1
v_gene: TRBV5-1
d_gene: .
abundance: .
CDR3aa: CASSPEGSYNEQFF
CDR3nt: TGCGCCAGCAGCCCTGAGGGATCCTACAATGAGCAGTTCTTC

j_gene: TRBJ1-2
v_gene: TRBV7-9
d_gene: .
abundance: few
CDR3aa: CASSPDRNYGYTF
CDR3nt: TGTGCCAGCAGCCCGGACAGAAACTATGGCTACACCTTC

j_gene: TRBJ2-7
v_gene: TRBV9
d_gene: .
abundance: .
CDR3aa: CASSVEAEPYYEQYF
CDR3nt: TGTGCCAGCAGCGTAGAGGCGGAACCATACTACGAGCAGTACTTC

j_gene: TRBJ2-7
v_gene: TRBV15
d_gene: .
abundance: .
CDR3aa: CATSRGGRPGSYEQYF
CDR3nt: TGTGCCACCAGCAGAGGCGGCCGCCCGGGCTCCTACGAGCAGTACTTC

j_gene: TRBJ2-1
v_gene: TRBV4-1
d_gene: TRBD2
abundance: .
CDR3aa: CASSPETSGPYNEQFF
CDR3nt: TGCGCCAGCAGCCCCGAGACTAGCGGGCCCTACAATGAGCAGTTCTTC

j_gene: TRBJ2-5
v_gene: TRBV5-5
d_gene: TRBD1
abundance: .
CDR3aa: CASSDPTGSQETQYF
CDR3nt: TGTGCCAGCAGCGACCCGACAGGGAGCCAAGAGACCCAGTACTTC

j_gene: TRBJ1-1
v_gene: TRBV5-1
d_gene: TRBD1
abundance: few
CDR3aa: CASSPDRGTEAFF
CDR3nt: TGCGCCAGCAGCCCGGACAGGGGCACTGAAGCTTTCTTT

j_gene: TRBJ2-2
v_gene: TRBV2
d_gene: TRBD2
abundance: .
CDR3aa: CASRLAGVVGELFF
CDR3nt: TGTGCCAGCAGATTAGCGGGAGTGGTCGGGGAGCTGTTTTTT

j_gene: TRBJ2-7
v_gene: TRBV29-1
d_gene: TRBD1
abundance: .
CDR3aa: CSVRTGPRYEQYF
CDR3nt: TGCAGCGTTCGGACAGGCCCGCGATACGAGCAGTACTTC

j_gene: TRBJ1-1
v_gene: TRBV5-4
d_gene: .
abundance: .
CDR3aa: CASSLVGDRAEAFF
CDR3nt: TGTGCCAGCAGCTTGGTCGGTGACAGAGCTGAAGCTTTCTTT

j_gene: TRBJ1-1
v_gene: TRBV19
d_gene: .
abundance: .
CDR3aa: CASTMGLSEAFF
CDR3nt: TGTGCCAGTACCATGGGACTCTCTGAAGCTTTCTTT

j_gene: TRBJ2-6
v_gene: TRBV9
d_gene: .
abundance: few
CDR3aa: CASSAFRSGANVLTF
CDR3nt: TGTGCCAGCAGCGCTTTTAGATCTGGGGCCAACGTCCTGACTTTC

j_gene: TRBJ2-2
v_gene: TRBV27
d_gene: .
abundance: .
CDR3aa: CASRAPWRSNTGELFF
CDR3nt: TGTGCCAGCAGGGCCCCGTGGCGGTCGAACACCGGGGAGCTGTTTTTT

j_gene: TRBJ2-5
v_gene: TRBV10-3
d_gene: .
abundance: .
CDR3aa: CAISALGGRETQYF
CDR3nt: TGTGCCATCAGTGCACTCGGAGGCAGGGAGACCCAGTACTTC

j_gene: TRBJ2-7
v_gene: TRBV11-2
d_gene: .
abundance: few
CDR3aa: CASSLAPYSSYEQYF
CDR3nt: TGTGCCAGCAGCTTAGCCCCCTACAGCTCCTACGAGCAGTACTTC

j_gene: TRBJ2-2
v_gene: TRBV9
d_gene: TRBD2
abundance: few
CDR3aa: CASSVAGTSVGELFF
CDR3nt: TGTGCCAGCAGCGTAGCCGGGACTAGCGTCGGGGAGCTGTTTTTT

j_gene: TRBJ1-1
v_gene: TRBV15
d_gene: TRBD1
abundance: few
CDR3aa: CATSRDHTGVEAFF
CDR3nt: TGTGCCACCAGCAGAGATCATACAGGGGTTGAAGCTTTCTTT

j_gene: TRBJ2-7
v_gene: TRBV5-1
d_gene: .
abundance: .
CDR3aa: CASSFSTDQQYF
CDR3nt: TGCGCCAGCAGCTTTTCGACAGACCAGCAGTACTTC

j_gene: TRBJ2-5
v_gene: TRBV18
d_gene: TRBD2
abundance: few
CDR3aa: CASSPEAGGETQYF
CDR3nt: TGTGCCAGCTCACCTGAAGCGGGAGGGGAGACCCAGTACTTC

j_gene: TRBJ1-1
v_gene: TRBV6-6
d_gene: .
abundance: .
CDR3aa: CASSYGRGETEAFF
CDR3nt: TGTGCCAGCAGTTACGGCAGGGGAGAAACTGAAGCTTTCTTT

j_gene: TRBJ2-4
v_gene: TRBV2
d_gene: .
abundance: few
CDR3aa: CASSGLKNIQYF
CDR3nt: TGTGCCAGCAGTGGACTGAAAAACATTCAGTACTTC

j_gene: TRBJ1-5
v_gene: TRBV7-2
d_gene: .
abundance: once
CDR3aa: CASSQGRGQPQHF
CDR3nt: TGTGCCAGCAGCCAGGGGCGCGGTCAGCCCCAGCATTTT